This note documents a single TCR beta chain sequence. Original processing notes: Nucleated cell counts were estimated from reference gene primer amplification. Clones were sequenced by immunoSEQ multiplex PCR, and TCRdb holds only the in-frame ones, with some missing. For V, J and clone size, that table is used; D and trimming come from the DNA. The data show roughly 300,000 clones, 80% to 95% seen once. Recruited during active infection, patients (from Seattle) were subsequently followed longitudinally. The data are from a study of blood T cell repertoires in COVID-19. The CDR3 has 13 residues. With 0 bases removed from V and 6 bases from J, the gap between germline ends came to 9 bases. CDR1 SGHKS and CDR2 YYEKEE come from the germline V gene (reference sequence).

Sequenced input: peripheral blood. This chain connects TRBV5-5 to TRBJ1-1; TRBD1 is a possible D gene (6 bases). This receptor was taken from a woman aged 25 to 39 with COVID-19, enrolled during active disease. In nucleotides, the CDR3 is TGTGCCAGCAGCTTGGTAGGGGGGGCTGAAGCTTTCTTT. This codes for CASSLVGGAEAFF. The variable domain in full, completed from reference TRBV5-5 and TRBJ1-1, reads DAGVTQSPTHLIKTRGQQVTLRCSPISGHKSVSWYQQVLGQGPQFIFQYYEKEERGRGNFPDRFSARQFPNYSSELNVNALLLGDSALYLCASSLVGGAEAFFGQGTRLTVV.